The rows below give T cell receptor beta chains drawn from one sample of a study of post-analysis software for immune sequencing data. From the PCR reads, TCRdb called clonotypes with MiXCR, one entry per CDR3 protein. The sample yields fewer than 700,000 distinct CDR3 sequences, 40% to 50% seen once. Sequences were obtained from blood. These receptors were obtained from a girl aged 5-17 years with multiple sclerosis. The CDR3 runs from the conserved cysteine through the conserved F or W. The order of the fields is clone size, V gene, J gene, D gene, CDR3 protein, CDR3 DNA. D genes are given only for firm matches. Not every row has a clone size; where given, it reads once, few, many or a size class.

clone_size: once
v_call: TRBV20-1
j_call: TRBJ2-3
d_call: TRBD2
cdr3_aa: CSARPGLAGADTQYF
cdr3_nt: TGCAGTGCTAGACCGGGACTAGCGGGAGCTGATACGCAGTATTTT

clone_size: .
v_call: TRBV6-6
j_call: TRBJ2-2
d_call: TRBD1
cdr3_aa: CASSRGQGNTGELFF
cdr3_nt: TGTGCCAGCAGCCGAGGACAGGGGAACACCGGGGAGCTGTTTTTT

clone_size: .
v_call: TRBV29-1
j_call: TRBJ2-3
d_call: .
cdr3_aa: CSVGWYRTDTRYF
cdr3_nt: TGCAGCGTTGGTTGGTACCGCACAGATACGCGGTATTTT

clone_size: once
v_call: TRBV7-2
j_call: TRBJ2-5
d_call: .
cdr3_aa: CASRYRASQETQYF
cdr3_nt: TGTGCCAGCAGATATCGGGCCTCCCAAGAGACCCAGTACTTC

clone_size: .
v_call: TRBV12-3/TRBV12-4
j_call: TRBJ1-1
d_call: .
cdr3_aa: CASRERGKNLNTEAFF
cdr3_nt: TGTGCCAGCAGGGAACGAGGGAAGAACTTGAACACTGAAGCTTTCTTT

clone_size: .
v_call: TRBV12-3/TRBV12-4
j_call: TRBJ2-3
d_call: .
cdr3_aa: CASREVRGGKDTQYF
cdr3_nt: TGTGCCAGCAGAGAGGTGAGGGGCGGCAAAGATACGCAGTATTTT

clone_size: .
v_call: TRBV5-1
j_call: TRBJ1-2
d_call: TRBD1
cdr3_aa: CASSTDRIDGYTF
cdr3_nt: TGCGCCAGCAGCACGGACAGGATAGATGGCTACACCTTC

clone_size: once
v_call: TRBV20-1
j_call: TRBJ2-2
d_call: .
cdr3_aa: CSAPLAVNTGELFF
cdr3_nt: TGCAGTGCTCCCCTAGCCGTAAACACCGGGGAGCTGTTTTTT

clone_size: few
v_call: TRBV3-1
j_call: TRBJ2-5
d_call: .
cdr3_aa: CASSQGTAPQETQYF
cdr3_nt: TGTGCCAGCAGCCAAGGAACGGCTCCTCAAGAGACCCAGTACTTC

clone_size: .
v_call: TRBV7-2
j_call: TRBJ2-3
d_call: TRBD2
cdr3_aa: CASRAGGIADTQYF
cdr3_nt: TGTGCCAGCCGAGCGGGGGGGATAGCAGATACGCAGTATTTT

clone_size: few
v_call: TRBV10-3
j_call: TRBJ2-5
d_call: TRBD1
cdr3_aa: CAISEVDRAAQETQYF
cdr3_nt: TGTGCCATCAGTGAGGTTGACAGGGCGGCCCAAGAGACCCAGTACTTC

clone_size: .
v_call: TRBV5-1
j_call: TRBJ2-5
d_call: TRBD1
cdr3_aa: CASSSGTVPREETQYF
cdr3_nt: TGCGCCAGCAGCTCGGGGACAGTCCCAAGAGAGGAGACCCAGTACTTC

clone_size: .
v_call: TRBV13
j_call: TRBJ2-1
d_call: .
cdr3_aa: CASSLGFGTIHNEQFF
cdr3_nt: TGTGCCAGCAGCTTAGGCTTCGGGACAATACACAATGAGCAGTTCTTC

clone_size: .
v_call: TRBV4-1
j_call: TRBJ2-7
d_call: .
cdr3_aa: CASSQEIGRVFGHEQYF
cdr3_nt: TGCGCCAGCAGCCAAGAAATCGGCCGGGTTTTTGGGCACGAGCAGTACTTC

clone_size: few
v_call: TRBV9
j_call: TRBJ2-5
d_call: TRBD1
cdr3_aa: CASSVGGTGEREQYF
cdr3_nt: TGTGCCAGCAGCGTAGGAGGGACAGGTGAGCGAGAGCAGTACTTC

clone_size: .
v_call: TRBV20-1
j_call: TRBJ2-1
d_call: .
cdr3_aa: CSARDQGRGSYNEQFF
cdr3_nt: TGCAGTGCTAGAGATCAGGGCAGGGGCTCCTACAATGAGCAGTTCTTC

clone_size: .
v_call: TRBV12-3/TRBV12-4
j_call: TRBJ2-7
d_call: TRBD2
cdr3_aa: CASSFRRGGWGDEQYF
cdr3_nt: TGTGCCAGCAGTTTTCGGCGGGGGGGTTGGGGTGATGAGCAGTACTTC

clone_size: few
v_call: TRBV20-1
j_call: TRBJ2-7
d_call: .
cdr3_aa: CSARALGPMTYEQYF
cdr3_nt: TGCAGTGCTAGAGCGCTCGGCCCAATGACCTACGAGCAGTACTTC

clone_size: .
v_call: TRBV29-1
j_call: TRBJ2-1
d_call: TRBD1
cdr3_aa: CRVDAIFEGAVSYNEQFF
cdr3_nt: TGCAGAGTTGATGCAATTTTCGAGGGGGCAGTGTCCTACAATGAGCAGTTCTTC

clone_size: .
v_call: TRBV2
j_call: TRBJ1-1
d_call: .
cdr3_aa: CANTKGNLNTEAFF
cdr3_nt: TGTGCCAACACCAAGGGGAATTTGAACACTGAAGCTTTCTTT

clone_size: .
v_call: TRBV29-1
j_call: TRBJ1-2
d_call: .
cdr3_aa: CSVRGGPGYTF
cdr3_nt: TGCAGCGTTCGAGGGGGACCTGGCTACACCTTC

clone_size: few
v_call: TRBV10-3
j_call: TRBJ2-7
d_call: TRBD1
cdr3_aa: CASGQAAYEQYF
cdr3_nt: TGTGCCAGCGGACAGGCGGCCTACGAGCAGTACTTC

clone_size: .
v_call: TRBV11-1
j_call: TRBJ2-4
d_call: TRBD1
cdr3_aa: CASSHTFGTGVYERYF
cdr3_nt: TGTGCCAGCAGTCATACTTTCGGGACAGGGGTATACGAGCGGTACTTC

clone_size: .
v_call: TRBV10-3
j_call: TRBJ2-3
d_call: TRBD1
cdr3_aa: CAISDWQGVGTDTQYF
cdr3_nt: TGTGCCATCAGTGATTGGCAGGGGGTGGGGACAGATACGCAGTATTTT

clone_size: few
v_call: TRBV3-1
j_call: TRBJ2-3
d_call: TRBD2
cdr3_aa: CASAPTGGPADTQYF
cdr3_nt: TGTGCCAGCGCGCCCACGGGGGGGCCGGCAGATACGCAGTATTTT

clone_size: .
v_call: TRBV10-3
j_call: TRBJ2-3
d_call: TRBD2
cdr3_aa: CAISERSLAGRDTQYF
cdr3_nt: TGTGCCATCAGTGAGAGGTCACTAGCGGGCAGGGATACGCAGTATTTT

clone_size: .
v_call: TRBV5-6
j_call: TRBJ2-3
d_call: .
cdr3_aa: CASSSSTSPGLWDTQYF
cdr3_nt: TGTGCCAGCAGCTCTTCAACTAGCCCAGGCCTTTGGGATACGCAGTATTTT

clone_size: .
v_call: TRBV6-6
j_call: TRBJ2-5
d_call: .
cdr3_aa: CASIRSRAGETQYF
cdr3_nt: TGTGCCAGCATCAGGTCAAGGGCTGGGGAGACCCAGTACTTC

clone_size: few
v_call: TRBV5-5
j_call: TRBJ2-7
d_call: TRBD2
cdr3_aa: CASSLRDYYEQYF
cdr3_nt: TGTGCCAGCAGCTTGAGGGACTACTACGAGCAGTACTTC